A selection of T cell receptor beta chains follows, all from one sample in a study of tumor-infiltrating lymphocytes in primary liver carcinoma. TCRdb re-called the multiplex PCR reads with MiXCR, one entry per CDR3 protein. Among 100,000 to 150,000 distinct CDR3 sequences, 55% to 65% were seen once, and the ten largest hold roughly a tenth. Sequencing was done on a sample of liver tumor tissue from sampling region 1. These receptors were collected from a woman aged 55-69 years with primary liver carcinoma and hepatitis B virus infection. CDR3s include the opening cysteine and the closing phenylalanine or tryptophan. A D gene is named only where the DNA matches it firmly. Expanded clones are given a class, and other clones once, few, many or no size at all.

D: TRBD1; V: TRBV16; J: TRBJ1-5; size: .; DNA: TGTGCCAGCAGCCAAGGACAGGGGAGCAATCAGCCCCAGCATTTT; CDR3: CASSQGQGSNQPQHF
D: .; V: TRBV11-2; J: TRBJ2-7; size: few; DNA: TGTGCCGGCAGCCCTCAACAGGATTCCTACGAGCAGTACTTC; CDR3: CAGSPQQDSYEQYF
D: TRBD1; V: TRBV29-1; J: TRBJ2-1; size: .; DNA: TGCATCGTACCAGGAACAGGGGGCAATGAGCAGTTCTTC; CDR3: CIVPGTGGNEQFF
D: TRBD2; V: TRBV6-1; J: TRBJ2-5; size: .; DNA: TGTGCCAGCAGTCAAGTCAAATGGGGACTAGCGGGAGGGCCGTTGCAAGAGACCCAGTATTTC; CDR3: CASSQVKWGLAGGPLQETQYF
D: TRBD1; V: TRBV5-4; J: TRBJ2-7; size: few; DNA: TGTGCCAGCAGCTTTACGACAGGGGGAGGCTACGAGCAGTACTTC; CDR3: CASSFTTGGGYEQYF
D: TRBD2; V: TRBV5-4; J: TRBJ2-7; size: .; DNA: TGTGCCAGCAACTTGGGTGGGGGGGCCTACGAGCAGTACTTC; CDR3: CASNLGGGAYEQYF
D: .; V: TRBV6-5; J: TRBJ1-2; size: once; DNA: TGTACCAGCAGTGCAGGGTATGGCTACACCTTC; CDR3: CTSSAGYGYTF
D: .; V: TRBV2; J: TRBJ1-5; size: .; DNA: TGTGCCAGCAGTTGGGAAAATGTCAGGTCTGGGGGCAATCAGCCCCAGCATTTT; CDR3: CASSWENVRSGGNQPQHF
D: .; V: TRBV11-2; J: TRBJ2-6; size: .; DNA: TGTGCCAGCAGTCGAAGACGGGTAACAGAGGGATTCCCAGCGGGGGCCAACGTCCTGACTTTC; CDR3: CASSRRRVTEGFPAGANVLTF
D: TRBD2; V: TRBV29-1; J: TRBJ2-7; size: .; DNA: TGCAGCGTGACCGGGGGGGCGGGAGTACTCCCTTACGAGCAGCACTTC; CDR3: CSVTGGAGVLPYEQHF
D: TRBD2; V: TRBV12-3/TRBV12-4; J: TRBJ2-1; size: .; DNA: TGTTACAGCAGCGACGAGCGGGAGGCCCCCAATGAGCAGTTCTTC; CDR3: CYSSDEREAPNEQFF
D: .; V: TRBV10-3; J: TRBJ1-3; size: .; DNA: TGTGCCATCAGGAAAACGGACAGTTGGGGAAACACCATATATTTT; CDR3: CAIRKTDSWGNTIYF
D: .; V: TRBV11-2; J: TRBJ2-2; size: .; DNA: TGTGTCAGCAGCCCCTACAGGGTCGCCGGGGAGCTGTTTTTT; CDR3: CVSSPYRVAGELFF
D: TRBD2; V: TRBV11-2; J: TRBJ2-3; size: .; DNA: TGTGCCAGCAGCTTAGGGGGACTATCGTACACTTCGGATACGCAGTATTTT; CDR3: CASSLGGLSYTSDTQYF
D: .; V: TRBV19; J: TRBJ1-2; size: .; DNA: TGTGCCAGTAGTATAAGGGCGAACTATGGCTACACCTTC; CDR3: CASSIRANYGYTF
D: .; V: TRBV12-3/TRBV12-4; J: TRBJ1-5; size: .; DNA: TGTGCCAGTAGTTTGGGCAACAGCCCCAATCAGCACCAGCATTTT; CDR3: CASSLGNSPNQHQHF
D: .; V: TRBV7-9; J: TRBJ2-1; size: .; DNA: TGTGCCAGCAGCTTCCAAGGAACGGACAATGAGCATTTCTTC; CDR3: CASSFQGTDNEHFF
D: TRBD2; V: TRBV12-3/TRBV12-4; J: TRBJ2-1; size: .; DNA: TGTGCCAGCAAGGGTGGCGGGACTAGCGATCGGGTTGAGCAGTTCTTC; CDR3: CASKGGGTSDRVEQFF
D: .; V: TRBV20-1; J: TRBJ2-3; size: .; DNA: TGCAGTGCCCCTCGGGGGCTAAGGGTTGGAGATACGCAGTATTTT; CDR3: CSAPRGLRVGDTQYF
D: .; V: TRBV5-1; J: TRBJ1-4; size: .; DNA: TGCGCCAGCAGCTTAGAGCCGGCTAATGAAAAACTGTTTTTT; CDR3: CASSLEPANEKLFF
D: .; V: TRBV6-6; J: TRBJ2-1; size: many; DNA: TGTGCCAGCAGTTACGTTGGTAATGAGCAGTTCTTC; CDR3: CASSYVGNEQFF
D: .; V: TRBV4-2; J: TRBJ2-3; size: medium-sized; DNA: TGTGCCAGCAGCCCGGTAGCGGAGGGGGCAGATACGCAGTATTTT; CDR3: CASSPVAEGADTQYF
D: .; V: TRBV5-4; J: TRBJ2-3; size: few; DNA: TGTGCCAGCAGCTTCCCTCGACTAGTAGAGAGCCTCGGTACGCAGTATTTT; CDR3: CASSFPRLVESLGTQYF
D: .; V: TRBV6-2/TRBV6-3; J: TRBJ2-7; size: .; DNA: TGTGCCAGCAGTGTCGCGATTTCTGGTTCCTACGAGCAGTACTTC; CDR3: CASSVAISGSYEQYF
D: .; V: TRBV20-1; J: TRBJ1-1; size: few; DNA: TGCAGTGCTAGTAGTCCGGTGAACACTGAAGCTTTCTTT; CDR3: CSASSPVNTEAFF
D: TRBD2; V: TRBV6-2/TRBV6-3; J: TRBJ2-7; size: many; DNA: TGTGCCAGCAGCCGGGGGGAACGCGAGCAGTACTTC; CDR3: CASSRGEREQYF
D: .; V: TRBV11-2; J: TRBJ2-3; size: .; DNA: TGTACCGGCAACTCATTAGATACGCAGTATTTT; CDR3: CTGNSLDTQYF
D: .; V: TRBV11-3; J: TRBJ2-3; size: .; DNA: TGTGCCAGCAGCCATCGGACAGACACGGATACGCAATATTTT; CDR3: CASSHRTDTDTQYF
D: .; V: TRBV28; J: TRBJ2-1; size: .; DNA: TGTGCCGGCAGTTTGGTGCACGGGCGGCTCTTC; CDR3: CAGSLVHGRLF